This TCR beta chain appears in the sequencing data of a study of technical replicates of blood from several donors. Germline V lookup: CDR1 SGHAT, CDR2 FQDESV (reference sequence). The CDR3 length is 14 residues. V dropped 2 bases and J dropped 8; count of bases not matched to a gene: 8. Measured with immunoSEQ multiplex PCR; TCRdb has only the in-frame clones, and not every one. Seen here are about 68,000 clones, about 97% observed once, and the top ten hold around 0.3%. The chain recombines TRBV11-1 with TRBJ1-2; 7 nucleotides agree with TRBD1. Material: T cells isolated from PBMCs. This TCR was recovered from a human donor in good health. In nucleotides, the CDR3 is TGTGCCAGCAGCTTATCTAGGACAGGAGAAGGCTACACCTTC. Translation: CASSLSRTGEGYTF.